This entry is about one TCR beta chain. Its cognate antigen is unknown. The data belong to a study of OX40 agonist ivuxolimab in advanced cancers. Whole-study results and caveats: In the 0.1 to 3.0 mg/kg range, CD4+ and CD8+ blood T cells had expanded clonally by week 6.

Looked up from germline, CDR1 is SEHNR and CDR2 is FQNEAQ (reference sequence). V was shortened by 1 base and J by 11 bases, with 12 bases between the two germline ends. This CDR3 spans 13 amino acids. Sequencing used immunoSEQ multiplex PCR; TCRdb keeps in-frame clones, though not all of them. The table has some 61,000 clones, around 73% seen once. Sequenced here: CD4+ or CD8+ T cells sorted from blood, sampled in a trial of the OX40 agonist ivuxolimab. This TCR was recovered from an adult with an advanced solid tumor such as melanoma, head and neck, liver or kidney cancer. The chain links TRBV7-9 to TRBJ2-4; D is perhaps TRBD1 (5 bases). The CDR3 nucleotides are TGTGCCAGCAGCTTAGGCGAAGGGGATTTTCAGTACTTC. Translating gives CASSLGEGDFQYF.